This passage covers 4 T cell receptor beta chains from one sample sequenced in a study of cytotoxic CD8 clonotypes in ibrutinib-treated CLL. Profiling relied on immunoSEQ multiplex PCR, and the TCRdb table lists in-frame clones only, not all of them. The table includes 130,000 or so clones, approximately 80% detected once. This specimen consisted of PBMCs, obtained after 12 months of ibrutinib treatment. The source is a human donor with chronic lymphocytic leukemia.

V gene TRBV15 combines with J gene TRBJ1-1; TRBD1 matches at 7 bases. CDR3 size: 16 residues. Trimming cost V 0 bases and J 4 bases; bases outside gene matches: 8. The V gene's germline CDR1 is LNHNV and CDR2 YYDKDF (reference sequence). The CDR3 DNA follows: TGTGCCACCAGCAGAGATGCCAACAGGGGTGGCACTGAAGCTTTCTTT. Protein product: CATSRDANRGGTEAFF.

V usage is TRBV5-4 and J usage is TRBJ2-7, with D perhaps TRBD1 or TRBD2 (5 bases each). The length of the CDR3 is 14 residues. Trimming took off 1 base at V and 2 bases at J, with 10 bases between the two ends. Germline V gene sequence: CDR1 SGHNT, CDR2 YYREEE (reference sequence). The CDR3 nucleotides are TGTGCCAGCAGCTTGTGGGGGATCACCTACGAGCAGTACTTC. Translating it yields CASSLWGITYEQYF.

This chain joins TRBV7-6 and TRBJ2-5; D is possibly TRBD1 or TRBD2 (6 bases each). V lost 8 bases, J lost 5 bases, and 18 bases lay in between. The CDR3 totals 14 residues. The germline CDR1 and CDR2 sequences are SGHVS and FNYEAQ. As DNA, the CDR3 is TGTGCCAGCGCCCCCGGGGGCAGTGTGGAGACCCAGTACTTC. Translating it yields CASAPGGSVETQYF.

The chain uses TRBV30 and TRBJ1-1, with TRBD1 matching 7 bases. There are 14 residues in the CDR3. V lost 8 bases, J lost 1 base, and 10 bases stayed unmatched. CDR1 and CDR2 from the germline V gene are GTSNPN and SVGIG (reference sequence). This CDR3 is CASSPGQKNTEAFF. CDR3 sequence (DNA): TGTGCCAGCAGCCCGGGACAGAAGAACACTGAAGCTTTCTTT.